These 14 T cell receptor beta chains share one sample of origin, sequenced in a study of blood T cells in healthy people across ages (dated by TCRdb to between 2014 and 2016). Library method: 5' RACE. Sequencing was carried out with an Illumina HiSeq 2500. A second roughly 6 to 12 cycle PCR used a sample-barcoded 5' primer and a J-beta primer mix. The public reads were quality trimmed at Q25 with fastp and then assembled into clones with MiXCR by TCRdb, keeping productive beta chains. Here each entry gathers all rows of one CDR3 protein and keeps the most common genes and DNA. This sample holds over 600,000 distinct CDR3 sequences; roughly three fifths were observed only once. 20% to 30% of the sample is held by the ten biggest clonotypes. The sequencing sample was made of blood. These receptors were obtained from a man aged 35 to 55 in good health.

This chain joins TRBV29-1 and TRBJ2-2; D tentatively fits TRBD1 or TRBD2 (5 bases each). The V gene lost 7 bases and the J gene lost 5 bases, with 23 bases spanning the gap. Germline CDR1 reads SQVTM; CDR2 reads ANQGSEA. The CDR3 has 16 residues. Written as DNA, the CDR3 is TGCAGCGCCCAATCCGAGGTTGGGGGTCGGACCGGGGAGCTGTTTTTT. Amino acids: CSAQSEVGGRTGELFF.

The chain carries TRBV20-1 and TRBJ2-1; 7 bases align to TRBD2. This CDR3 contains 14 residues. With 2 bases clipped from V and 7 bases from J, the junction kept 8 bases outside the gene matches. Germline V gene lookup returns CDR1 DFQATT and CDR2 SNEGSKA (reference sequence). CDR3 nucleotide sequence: TGCAGTGCTAGATATGGGAGGGCTGGGAATGAGCAGTTCTTC. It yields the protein CSARYGRAGNEQFF.

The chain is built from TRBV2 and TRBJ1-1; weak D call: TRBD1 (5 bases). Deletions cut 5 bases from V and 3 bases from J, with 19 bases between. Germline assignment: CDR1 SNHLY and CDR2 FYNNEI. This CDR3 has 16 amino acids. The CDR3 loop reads CASSPLQPGTDTEAFF. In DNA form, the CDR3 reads TGTGCCAGCAGTCCTTTACAGCCGGGGACGGACACTGAAGCTTTCTTT.

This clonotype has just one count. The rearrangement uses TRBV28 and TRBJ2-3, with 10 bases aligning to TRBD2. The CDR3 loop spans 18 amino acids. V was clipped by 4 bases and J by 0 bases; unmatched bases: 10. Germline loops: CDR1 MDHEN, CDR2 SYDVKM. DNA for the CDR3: TGTGCCAGCAGTTCCGAAACCCTAGCGGGAGTCAGCACAGATACGCAGTATTTT. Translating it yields CASSSETLAGVSTDTQYF.

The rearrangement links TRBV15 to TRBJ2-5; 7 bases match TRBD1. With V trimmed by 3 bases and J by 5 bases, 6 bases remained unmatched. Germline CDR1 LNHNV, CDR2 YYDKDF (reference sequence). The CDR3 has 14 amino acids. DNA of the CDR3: TGTGCCACCAGCAGTCCGGGACAGCGGGAGACCCAGTACTTC. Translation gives CATSSPGQRETQYF.

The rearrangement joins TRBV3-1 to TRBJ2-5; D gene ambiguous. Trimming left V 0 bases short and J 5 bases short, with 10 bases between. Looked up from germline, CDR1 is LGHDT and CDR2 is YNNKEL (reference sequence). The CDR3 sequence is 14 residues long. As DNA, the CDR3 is TGTGCCAGCAGCCAAGACCCGGGCCTGGAGACCCAGTACTTC. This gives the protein CASSQDPGLETQYF.

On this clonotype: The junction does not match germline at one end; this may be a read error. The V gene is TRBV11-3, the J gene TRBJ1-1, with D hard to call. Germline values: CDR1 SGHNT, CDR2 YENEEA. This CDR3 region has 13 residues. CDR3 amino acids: CASRKSMNTEAFF. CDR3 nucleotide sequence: TGCGCCAGCAGAAAAAGCATGAACACTGAAGCTTTCTTT. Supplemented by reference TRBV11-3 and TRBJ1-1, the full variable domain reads EAGVVQSPRYKIIEKKQPVAFWCNPISGHNTLYWYLQNLGQGPELLIRYENEEAVDDSQLPKDRFSAERLKGVDSTLKIQPAELGDSAVYLCASRKSMNTEAFFGQGTRLTVV.

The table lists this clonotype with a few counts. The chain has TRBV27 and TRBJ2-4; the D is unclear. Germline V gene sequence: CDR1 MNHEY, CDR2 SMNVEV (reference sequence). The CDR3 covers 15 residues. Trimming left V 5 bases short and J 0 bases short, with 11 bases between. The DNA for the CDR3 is TGTGCCAGCAGTCCGACAAGACTAGCCAAAAACATTCAGTACTTC. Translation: CASSPTRLAKNIQYF.

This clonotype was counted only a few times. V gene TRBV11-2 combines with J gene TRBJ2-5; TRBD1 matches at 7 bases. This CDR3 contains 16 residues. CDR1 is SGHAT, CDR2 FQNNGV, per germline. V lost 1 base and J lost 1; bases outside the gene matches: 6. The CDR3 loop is CASSLALDRVQETQYF. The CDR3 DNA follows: TGTGCCAGCAGCTTAGCACTTGACAGGGTCCAAGAGACCCAGTACTTC.

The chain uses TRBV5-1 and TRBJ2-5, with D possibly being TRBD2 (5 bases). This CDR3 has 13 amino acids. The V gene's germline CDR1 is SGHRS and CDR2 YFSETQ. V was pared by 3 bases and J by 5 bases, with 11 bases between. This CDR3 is CASSSHRGETQYF. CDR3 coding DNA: TGCGCCAGCAGCTCACACCGCGGGGAGACCCAGTACTTC.

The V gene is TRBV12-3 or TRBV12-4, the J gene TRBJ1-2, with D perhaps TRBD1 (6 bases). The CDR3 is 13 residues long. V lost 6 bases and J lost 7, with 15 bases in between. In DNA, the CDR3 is TGTGCCAGCAGACCAGAGGGGGTAGTTGGCTACACCTTC. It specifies CASRPEGVVGYTF.

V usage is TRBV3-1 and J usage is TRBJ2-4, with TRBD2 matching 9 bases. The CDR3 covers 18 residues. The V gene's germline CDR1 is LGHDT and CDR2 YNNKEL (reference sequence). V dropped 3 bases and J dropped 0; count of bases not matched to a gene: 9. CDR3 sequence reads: CASSHLAGQPLAKNIQYF. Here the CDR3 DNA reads TGTGCCAGCAGCCACCTAGCGGGACAGCCTCTAGCCAAAAACATTCAGTACTTC.

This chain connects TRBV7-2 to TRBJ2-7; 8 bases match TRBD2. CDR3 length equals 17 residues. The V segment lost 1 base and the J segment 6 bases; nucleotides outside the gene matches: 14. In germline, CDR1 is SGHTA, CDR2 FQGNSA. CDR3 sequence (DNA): TGTGCCAGCAGCTTAGGGGTTAGCGGGGCCGTTGGGGGCGAGCAGTACTTC. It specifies CASSLGVSGAVGGEQYF.

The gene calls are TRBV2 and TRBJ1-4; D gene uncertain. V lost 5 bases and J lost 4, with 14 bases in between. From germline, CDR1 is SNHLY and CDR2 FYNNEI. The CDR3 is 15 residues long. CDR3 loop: CASSPRELDNEKLFF. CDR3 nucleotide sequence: TGTGCCAGCAGTCCCCGGGAGTTAGATAATGAAAAACTGTTTTTT.